The next 19 T cell receptor beta chains were all read from a single sample in a study of cytomegalovirus exposure and HLA in healthy donors. Vbeta (60) and Jbeta (13) primers were used in the PCR. Repertoires were generated with immunoSEQ multiplex PCR, while TCRdb's copy carries only in-frame clones and drops some. The sample records 250,000 to 350,000 clones, about nine tenths being singletons. Source material: PBMCs. The receptors derive from a man in his forties in good health and CMV-seropositive.

This sequence joins TRBV27 and TRBJ2-7; 7 bases line up with TRBD2. The CDR3 loop spans 15 amino acids. Trimming took 3 bases from V and 0 from J; bases not matched to a gene: 5. Per germline, CDR1 MNHEY and CDR2 SMNVEV (reference sequence). CDR3 protein: CASSFGGGSSYEQYF. Written as DNA, the CDR3 is TGTGCCAGCAGTTTTGGCGGGGGAAGCTCCTACGAGCAGTACTTC.

The gene calls are TRBV27 and TRBJ2-7; D is unresolved. CDR3 size: 15 residues. The ends were cut back, 5 bases at V and 3 bases at J, with 17 bases in the middle. Germline V gene sequence: CDR1 MNHEY, CDR2 SMNVEV (reference sequence). This CDR3 is CASSIVSRPDYEQYF. CDR3 DNA sequence: TGTGCCAGCAGTATAGTCTCGCGGCCAGACTACGAGCAGTACTTC.

This clone was picked up a small number of times. This rearrangement joins TRBV28 to TRBJ1-4; D is possibly TRBD1 (6 bases). The V end was cut by 2 bases, the J end by 8 bases, with 12 bases between. This CDR3 comprises 14 residues. Germline V gene data show CDR1 as MDHEN and CDR2 as SYDVKM. The CDR3 spells CASSLTGRVEKLFF. DNA of the CDR3: TGTGCCAGCAGTTTAACAGGGCGGGTGGAAAAACTGTTTTTT.

The chain couples TRBV19 to TRBJ2-2, with unresolved D. Germline CDR1 and CDR2: LNHDA and SQIVND (reference sequence). The CDR3 is 16 residues long. Trimming shortened V by 0 bases and J by 0 bases, and 8 bases separated the two germline ends. CDR3 coding DNA: TGTGCCAGTAGTATAGATGCCACACCGAACACCGGGGAGCTGTTTTTT. Translation: CASSIDATPNTGELFF. Filled out from reference TRBV19 and TRBJ2-2, the complete variable domain reads DGGITQSPKYLFRKEGQNVTLSCEQNLNHDAMYWYRQDPGQGLRLIYYSQIVNDFQKGDIAEGYSVSREKKESFPLTVTSAQKNPTAFYLCASSIDATPNTGELFFGEGSRLTVL.

V and J are TRBV19 and TRBJ2-1; 7 bases are a match to TRBD1. Trimming took 3 bases from V and 5 from J; bases not matched to a gene: 4. Germline CDR1 is LNHDA and CDR2 is SQIVND (reference sequence). The CDR3 consists of 14 residues. The CDR3 DNA reads TGTGCCAGTAGTATCGATCAGGGGGACAATGAGCAGTTCTTC. It codes for CASSIDQGDNEQFF.

The chain joins TRBV9 to TRBJ2-7; the match to TRBD1 covers 7 bases. Per germline, CDR1 SGDLS and CDR2 YYNGEE. Germline trimming cut 4 bases from V and 0 bases from J; bases unmatched to any gene: 4. This CDR3 spans 14 amino acids. The CDR3 DNA reads as TGTGCCAGCAGCAAGACAGGGAGCTCCTACGAGCAGTACTTC. Encoded protein: CASSKTGSSYEQYF.

CDR3 nucleotides: TGCGCCAGCAGCCAAGCAATGTTGGGGCTCGCAGATACGCAGTATTTT. Encoded protein: CASSQAMLGLADTQYF. The chain carries TRBV4-3 and TRBJ2-3; tentatively, D is TRBD1 (5 bases). CDR1 is LGHNA, CDR2 YSLEER, per germline. The CDR3 consists of 16 residues. V was shortened by 1 base and J by 4 bases, with 15 bases between the two germline ends.

The chain employs TRBV4-1 and TRBJ2-7, with 8 bases fitting TRBD1. The CDR3 spans 16 residues. Per germline, CDR1 MGHRA and CDR2 YSYEKL. V trimming: 1 base; J trimming: 4 bases; junction bases outside the gene matches: 9. CDR3 sequence reads: CASSQAEQGVIYEQYF. The CDR3, as DNA: TGCGCCAGCAGCCAAGCTGAACAGGGGGTTATATACGAGCAGTACTTC.

The genes are TRBV2 and TRBJ2-1, with TRBD1 identical over 8 bases. The CDR3 length is 14 residues. The ends lost 10 bases at V and 6 bases at J; junction bases unmatched: 11. The V gene's germline CDR1 is SNHLY and CDR2 FYNNEI. The CDR3 nucleotides are TGTGCCACCGTGAACTTGGACAGGGCCAATGAGCAGTTCTTC. Amino acids: CATVNLDRANEQFF.

The chain combines TRBV7-8 with TRBJ1-2; D is uncertain. Germline values: CDR1 SGHVS, CDR2 FQNEAQ. The V gene lost 5 bases and the J gene lost 7 bases, with 2 bases spanning the gap. CDR3 length equals 9 residues. CDR3 nucleotides: TGTGCCAGCAGCCTTGGCTACACCTTC. Amino acids: CASSLGYTF. The whole variable domain, filled in from reference TRBV7-8 and TRBJ1-2, reads GAGVSQSPRYKVAKRGQDVALRCDPISGHVSLFWYQQALGQGPEFLTYFQNEAQLDKSGLPSDRFFAERPEGSVSTLKIQRTQQEDSAVYLCASSLGYTFGSGTRLTVV.

The CDR3, as DNA: TGTGCCAGCAGTTACAAGGGGGCGGGCACTGAAGCTTTCTTT. Translated, it gives CASSYKGAGTEAFF. The gene calls are TRBV28 and TRBJ1-1, with TRBD1 matching 7 bases. In germline, CDR1 is MDHEN, CDR2 SYDVKM. J gave up 4 bases and V 4 bases, and 6 bases lay outside the gene matches. The length of the CDR3 is 14 residues.

This chain uses TRBV7-2 with TRBJ2-5; 10 nucleotides align to TRBD2. The J call is doubtful: the DNA matches TRBJ2-7 better. This CDR3 is 15 amino acids long. Germline assignment: CDR1 SGHTA and CDR2 FQGNSA. CDR3 nucleotide sequence: TGTGCCAGCAGCTTAACTAGCGGGAACCCTAACGAGCAGTACTTC. It encodes CASSLTSGNPNEQYF.

V usage is TRBV19 and J usage is TRBJ2-2, with D maybe TRBD2 (5 bases). Germline assignment: CDR1 LNHDA and CDR2 SQIVND (reference sequence). Trimming removed 0 bases from V and 0 bases from J, with 8 bases in between. The CDR3 runs 16 residues. The CDR3 region is CASSIEDGANTGELFF. DNA of the CDR3: TGTGCCAGTAGTATAGAAGACGGGGCGAACACCGGGGAGCTGTTTTTT. The full variable domain, in which reference TRBV19 and TRBJ2-2 provide the parts outside the CDR3, is DGGITQSPKYLFRKEGQNVTLSCEQNLNHDAMYWYRQDPGQGLRLIYYSQIVNDFQKGDIAEGYSVSREKKESFPLTVTSAQKNPTAFYLCASSIEDGANTGELFFGEGSRLTVL.

The CDR3: CASSFARDGGPLKQYF. In DNA, the CDR3 is TGTGCCAGCAGCTTCGCCCGCGACGGGGGGCCCCTAAAGCAGTACTTC. V and J are TRBV11-2 and TRBJ2-7; D possibly corresponds to TRBD2 (7 bases). This CDR3 contains 16 residues. Germline V gene data show CDR1 as SGHAT and CDR2 as FQNNGV. Trimming cost V 3 bases and J 8 bases, with 23 bases left between them. The full variable domain, with the rest looked up from reference TRBV11-2 and TRBJ2-7, is EAGVAQSPRYKIIEKRQSVAFWCNPISGHATLYWYQQILGQGPKLLIQFQNNGVVDDSQLPKDRFSAERLKGVDSTLKIQPAKLEDSAVYLCASSFARDGGPLKQYFGPGTRLTVT.

This clone showed up just once. CDR3 bases: TGTGCCCAACAGGGACTAGCGGGAGGCACCGAGCAGTACTTC. Translating it yields CAQQGLAGGTEQYF. This chain connects TRBV6-4 to TRBJ2-7; 15 positions match TRBD2. V dropped 11 bases and J dropped 6; count of bases not matched to a gene: 8. CDR1 MRHNA and CDR2 SNTAGT come from the germline V gene. The CDR3 is 14 residues long.

The rearrangement joins TRBV5-1 to TRBJ2-2; 9 bases are a match to TRBD2. CDR3 size: 14 residues. The germline V gene encodes CDR1 SGHRS and CDR2 YFSETQ. The J segment lost 2 bases and the V segment lost 4 bases, leaving 0 bases of the junction unmatched. The CDR3 nucleotides are TGCGCCAGCAGCCTAGCGGGAAACACCGGGGAGCTGTTTTTT. This gives the protein CASSLAGNTGELFF.

This clone was picked up a small number of times. The V and J genes are TRBV7-2 and TRBJ1-1; no definite D call. The ends were cut back, 3 bases at V and 0 bases at J, with 5 bases in the middle. The CDR3 runs to 13 residues. CDR1 and CDR2 from the germline V gene are SGHTA and FQGNSA. In nucleotides, the CDR3 is TGTGCCAGCAGCTTCGAGATGAACACTGAAGCTTTCTTT. Encoded protein: CASSFEMNTEAFF.

In this sample, this clone turned up a few times. The J gene is TRBJ2-7, the V gene TRBV27, with 8 positions matching TRBD1. The CDR3 contains 15 residues. Trimming at V came to 5 bases and at J to 2 bases, leaving 8 bases not matched to a gene. Per germline, CDR1 MNHEY and CDR2 SMNVEV (reference sequence). DNA for the CDR3: TGTGCCAGCAGTCTCGGGACAGGTCTGACCTACGAGCAGTACTTC. Translated, it gives CASSLGTGLTYEQYF.

The chain couples TRBV18 to TRBJ1-1, with 9 bases identical to TRBD1. Germline lookup yields CDR1 KGHSH and CDR2 LQKENI. Trimming removed 2 bases from V and 1 base from J; junction bases left unmatched: 2. This CDR3 has 15 residues. The CDR3 region is CASSPATGGNTEAFF. The CDR3, as DNA: TGTGCCAGCTCACCAGCGACAGGGGGGAACACTGAAGCTTTCTTT.